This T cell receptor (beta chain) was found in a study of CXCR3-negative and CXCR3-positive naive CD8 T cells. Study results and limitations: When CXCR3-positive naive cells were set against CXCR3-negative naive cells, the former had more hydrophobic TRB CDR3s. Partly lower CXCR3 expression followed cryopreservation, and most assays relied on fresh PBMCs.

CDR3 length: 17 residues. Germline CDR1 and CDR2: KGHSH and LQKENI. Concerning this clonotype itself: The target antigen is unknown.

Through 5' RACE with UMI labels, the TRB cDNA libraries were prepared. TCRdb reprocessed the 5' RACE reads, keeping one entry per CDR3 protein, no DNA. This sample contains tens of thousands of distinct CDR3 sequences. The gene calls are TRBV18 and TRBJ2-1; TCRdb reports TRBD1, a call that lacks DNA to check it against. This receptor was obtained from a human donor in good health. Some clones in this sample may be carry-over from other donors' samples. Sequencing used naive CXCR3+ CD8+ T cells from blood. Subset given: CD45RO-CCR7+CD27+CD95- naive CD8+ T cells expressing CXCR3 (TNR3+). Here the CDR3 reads CASSPPLPGQGFNEQFF. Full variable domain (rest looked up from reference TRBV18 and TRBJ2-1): NAGVMQNPRHLVRRRGQEARLRCSPMKGHSHVYWYRQLPEEGLKFMVYLQKENIIDESGMPKERFSAEFPKEGPSILRIQQVVRGDSAAYFCASSPPLPGQGFNEQFFGPGTRLTVL.